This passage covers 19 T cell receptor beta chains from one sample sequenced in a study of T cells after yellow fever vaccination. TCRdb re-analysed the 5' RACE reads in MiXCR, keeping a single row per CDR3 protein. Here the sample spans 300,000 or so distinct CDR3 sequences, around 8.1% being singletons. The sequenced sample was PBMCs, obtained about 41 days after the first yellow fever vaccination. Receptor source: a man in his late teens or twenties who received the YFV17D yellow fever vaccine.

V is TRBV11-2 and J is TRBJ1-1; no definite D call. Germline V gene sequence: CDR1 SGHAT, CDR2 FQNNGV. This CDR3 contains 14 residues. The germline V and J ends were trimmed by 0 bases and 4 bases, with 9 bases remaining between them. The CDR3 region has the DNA TGTGCCAGCAGCTTAGAGGGTTGGGCCACTGAAGCTTTCTTT. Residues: CASSLEGWATEAFF.

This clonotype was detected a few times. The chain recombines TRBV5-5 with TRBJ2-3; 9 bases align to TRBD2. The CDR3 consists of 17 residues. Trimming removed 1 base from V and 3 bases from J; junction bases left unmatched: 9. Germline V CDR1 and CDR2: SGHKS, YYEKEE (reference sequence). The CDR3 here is CASSLTSGLTQTDTQYF. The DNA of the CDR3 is TGTGCCAGCAGCTTGACTAGCGGGCTCACGCAGACAGATACGCAGTATTTT.

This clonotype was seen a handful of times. The chain's CDR3 is CAHRPDPDTQYF. In DNA form, the CDR3 reads TGTGCCCACCGGCCGGACCCGGATACGCAGTATTTT. This chain links TRBV6-6 with TRBJ2-3; no clear D gene. Trimming stripped 11 bases from V and 6 bases from J, with 15 bases between. The CDR3 runs 12 residues. The germline V gene has CDR1 MNHNY and CDR2 SVGAGI (reference sequence).

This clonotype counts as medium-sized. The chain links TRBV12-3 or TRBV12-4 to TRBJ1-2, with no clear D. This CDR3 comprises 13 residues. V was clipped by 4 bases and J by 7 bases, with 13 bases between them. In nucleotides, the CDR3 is TGTGCCAGCAGTTCCAATGGTTTCGGTGGCTACACCTTC. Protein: CASSSNGFGGYTF.

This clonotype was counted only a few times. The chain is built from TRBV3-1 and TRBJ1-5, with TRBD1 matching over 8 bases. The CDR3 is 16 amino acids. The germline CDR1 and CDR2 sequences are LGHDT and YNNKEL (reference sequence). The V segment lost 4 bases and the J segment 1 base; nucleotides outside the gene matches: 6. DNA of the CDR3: TGTGCCAGCAGCCCCAGGACAGGGTGGAGCAATCAGCCCCAGCATTTT. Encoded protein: CASSPRTGWSNQPQHF.

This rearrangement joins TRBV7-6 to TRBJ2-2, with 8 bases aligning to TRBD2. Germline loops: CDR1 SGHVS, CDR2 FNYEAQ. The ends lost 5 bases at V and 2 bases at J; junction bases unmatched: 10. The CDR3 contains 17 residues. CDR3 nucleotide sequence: TGTGCCAGCAGCGCCCGAGGCGGGGGGTTTAACACCGGGGAGCTGTTTTTT. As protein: CASSARGGGFNTGELFF.

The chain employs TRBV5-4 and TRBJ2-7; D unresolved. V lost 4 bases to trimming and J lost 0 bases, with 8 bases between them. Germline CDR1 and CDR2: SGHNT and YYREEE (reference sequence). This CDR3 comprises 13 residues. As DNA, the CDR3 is TGTGCCAGCAGCGTAGACGGCTCCTACGAGCAGTACTTC. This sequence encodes CASSVDGSYEQYF.

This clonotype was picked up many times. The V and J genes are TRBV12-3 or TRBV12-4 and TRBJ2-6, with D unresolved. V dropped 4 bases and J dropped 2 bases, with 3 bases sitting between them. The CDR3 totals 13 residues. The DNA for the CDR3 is TGTGCCAGCAGTTCTGCTGGGGCCAACGTCCTGACTTTC. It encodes CASSSAGANVLTF.

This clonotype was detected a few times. The CDR3 DNA reads as TGTGCCAGCAGCCGACGGACAAGCGAGCAGTACGTC. Amino acid sequence: CASSRRTSEQYV. The genes are TRBV6-2 or TRBV6-3 and TRBJ2-7, with D possibly matching TRBD1 (5 bases). V gave up 6 bases and J gave up 6 bases, with 12 bases separating them. The CDR3 is made up of 12 amino acids. Germline loops: CDR1 MNHEY, CDR2 SVGEGT.

CDR3 amino acids: CSARIEAGANVLTF. CDR3 DNA sequence: TGCAGTGCTAGGATTGAAGCTGGGGCCAACGTCCTGACTTTC. V is TRBV20-1 and J is TRBJ2-6, with D unresolved. V was clipped by 3 bases and J by 2 bases, with 8 bases between them. Germline lookup yields CDR1 DFQATT and CDR2 SNEGSKA (reference sequence). This CDR3 has 14 residues.

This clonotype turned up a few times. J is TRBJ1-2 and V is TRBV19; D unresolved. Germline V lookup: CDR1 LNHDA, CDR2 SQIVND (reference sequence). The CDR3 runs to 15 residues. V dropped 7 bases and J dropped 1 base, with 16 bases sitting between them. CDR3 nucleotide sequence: TGTGCCAGTATTAAGTCGTCGGTATTTAACTATGGCTACACCTTC. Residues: CASIKSSVFNYGYTF.

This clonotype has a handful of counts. The CDR3 sequence: CASSPTQGPQHF. As DNA, the CDR3 is TGTGCCAGCAGTCCGACTCAGGGGCCCCAGCATTTT. The rearrangement links TRBV12-3 or TRBV12-4 to TRBJ1-5, with D possibly matching TRBD1 (5 bases). Trimming left V 5 bases short and J 9 bases short, with 11 bases between. This CDR3 is 12 amino acids long.

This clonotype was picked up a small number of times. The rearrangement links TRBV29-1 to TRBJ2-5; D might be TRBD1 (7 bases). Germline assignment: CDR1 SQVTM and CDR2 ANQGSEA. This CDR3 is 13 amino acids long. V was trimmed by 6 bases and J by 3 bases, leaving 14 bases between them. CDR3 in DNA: TGCAGCGTCGACTCCAGGGGGGAAGAGACCCAGTACTTC. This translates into CSVDSRGEETQYF.

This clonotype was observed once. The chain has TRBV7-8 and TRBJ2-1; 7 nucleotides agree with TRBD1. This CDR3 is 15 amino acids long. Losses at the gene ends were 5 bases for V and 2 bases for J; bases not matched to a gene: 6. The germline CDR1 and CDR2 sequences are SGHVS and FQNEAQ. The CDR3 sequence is CASSHKGTAYNEQFF. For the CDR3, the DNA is TGTGCCAGCAGCCATAAGGGGACAGCCTACAATGAGCAGTTCTTC.

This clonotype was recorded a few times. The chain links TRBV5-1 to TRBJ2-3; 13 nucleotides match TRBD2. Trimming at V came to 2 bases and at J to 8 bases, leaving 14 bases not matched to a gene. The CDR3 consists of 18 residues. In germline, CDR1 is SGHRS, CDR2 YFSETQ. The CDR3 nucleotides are TGCGCCAGCAGCTTAGAGGGCCCGACTAGCGGGGGGCTTCGTACGCAGTATTTT. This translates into CASSLEGPTSGGLRTQYF.

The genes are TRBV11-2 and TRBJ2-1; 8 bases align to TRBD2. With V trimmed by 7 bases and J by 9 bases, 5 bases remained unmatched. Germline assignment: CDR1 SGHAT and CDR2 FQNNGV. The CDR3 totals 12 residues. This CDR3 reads CASIGGDGEQFF. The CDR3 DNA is TGTGCCAGCATCGGGGGGGATGGTGAGCAGTTCTTC.

The CDR3 DNA follows: TGTGCCATCAGGGAAGCCGGGACAGGGTCTGAAGCTTTCTTT. Protein: CAIREAGTGSEAFF. The chain uses TRBV10-3 and TRBJ1-1; 9 bases are shared with TRBD1. The CDR3 is 14 amino acids. The germline V gene encodes CDR1 ENHRY and CDR2 SYGVKD. J lost 6 bases, V lost 6 bases, and 8 bases had no gene match.

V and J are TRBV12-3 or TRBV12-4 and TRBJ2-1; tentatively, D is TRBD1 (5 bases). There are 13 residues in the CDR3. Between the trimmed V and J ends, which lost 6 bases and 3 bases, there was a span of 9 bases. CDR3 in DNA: TGTGCCAGCAGCAACGACAGCTACAATGAGCAGTTCTTC. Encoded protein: CASSNDSYNEQFF.

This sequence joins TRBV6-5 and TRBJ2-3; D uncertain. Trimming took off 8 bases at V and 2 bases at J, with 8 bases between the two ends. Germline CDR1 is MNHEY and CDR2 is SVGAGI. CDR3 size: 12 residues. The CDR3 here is CASGVPTDTQYF. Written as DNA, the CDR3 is TGTGCCAGCGGGGTCCCCACAGATACGCAGTATTTT.